One and the same sample provided the 18 T cell receptor beta chains below, sequenced in a study of metastatic and nonmetastatic thyroid tumors. Prior to thyroid surgery, none of the patients had received any treatment. TCRdb redid the clone calls on the PCR reads using MiXCR. This table has some 20,000 clones, roughly a third appearing once. The sequenced material came from tumor tissue. These receptors originate from a female donor with papillary thyroid cancer or a benign thyroid nodule (not recorded which). Some clones in this sample may be carry-over from other donors' samples.

This clone was seen more than once but under ten times. This chain connects TRBV6-1 to TRBJ2-1; TRBD1 agrees at 9 bases. The CDR3 loop spans 15 amino acids. V gave up 3 bases and J gave up 5 bases; unmatched junction bases: 5. CDR1 MNHNS and CDR2 SASEGT come from the germline V gene. The CDR3 loop reads CASSDWDRANNEQFF. CDR3 nucleotide sequence: TGTGCCAGCAGTGATTGGGACAGGGCGAACAATGAGCAGTTCTTC.

The gene calls are TRBV20-1 and TRBJ2-7, with D hard to call. V lost 4 bases and J 2 bases, leaving 6 bases between the germline ends. The CDR3 has 11 amino acids. Germline V gene data show CDR1 as DFQATT and CDR2 as SNEGSKA (reference sequence). This CDR3 is CSANQAYEQYF. CDR3 nucleotide sequence: TGCAGTGCTAACCAAGCCTACGAGCAGTACTTC.

There are a few counts of this clone. The V gene is TRBV6-2 or TRBV6-3, the J gene TRBJ2-7; TRBD1 matches at 7 bases. CDR1 and CDR2 from the germline V gene are MNHEY and SVGEGT. The CDR3 length is 13 residues. Unmatched junction bases numbered 8, after V lost 9 bases and J lost 3 bases. CDR3 in DNA: TGTGCCAGTACGCGACAGGGATTCTACGAGCAGTACTTC. Translation gives CASTRQGFYEQYF.

The chain has TRBV19 and TRBJ1-2; no clear D gene. Germline CDR1 and CDR2: LNHDA and SQIVND (reference sequence). The V end was cut by 5 bases, the J end by 0 bases, with 13 bases between. The CDR3 has 15 residues. CDR3 bases: TGTGCCAGTAGTCCCTCATTCCTAGCTAACTATGGCTACACCTTC. Translation: CASSPSFLANYGYTF.

This clone was counted a few times. The chain is built from TRBV27 and TRBJ1-2; D is possibly TRBD1 (6 bases). Germline V gene data show CDR1 as MNHEY and CDR2 as SMNVEV (reference sequence). The CDR3 covers 15 residues. The V end lost 4 bases, the J end lost 6 bases, and 18 bases lay between the germline ends. The CDR3 DNA is TGTGCCAGCAGTTCTCGGACAGTTGAGGCTAATGGCTACACCTTC. It is translated as CASSSRTVEANGYTF.

This clone was seen a few times. In DNA form, the CDR3 reads TGTGCCAGTAGTATAGCAGGGGGCTTCACTGAAGCTTTCTTT. Its protein is CASSIAGGFTEAFF. The chain employs TRBV19 and TRBJ1-1; 8 nucleotides align to TRBD1. V lost 1 base and J lost 4; bases outside the gene matches: 2. The CDR3 is made up of 14 amino acids. CDR1 and CDR2 from the germline V gene are LNHDA and SQIVND (reference sequence). Complete variable domain (other parts from reference TRBV19 and TRBJ1-1): DGGITQSPKYLFRKEGQNVTLSCEQNLNHDAMYWYRQDPGQGLRLIYYSQIVNDFQKGDIAEGYSVSREKKESFPLTVTSAQKNPTAFYLCASSIAGGFTEAFFGQGTRLTVV.

This clone came up a few times. CDR3 sequence: CASHRGMNTEAFF. In DNA form, the CDR3 reads TGTGCCAGCCATCGCGGCATGAACACTGAAGCTTTCTTT. V usage is TRBV2 and J usage is TRBJ1-1, with D hard to call. The V and J ends lost 8 bases and 0 bases respectively, with 10 bases between them. This CDR3 spans 13 amino acids. CDR1 and CDR2 from the germline V gene are SNHLY and FYNNEI.

The rearrangement links TRBV24-1 to TRBJ2-1; 10 nucleotides line up with TRBD1. Per the germline V gene, CDR1 is KGHDR and CDR2 is SFDVKD. J lost 7 bases, V lost 10 bases, and 12 bases had no gene match. CDR3 length: 15 amino acids. Written as DNA, the CDR3 is TGTGCCACAAATTCGCCGGGACAGGGGTTGAATGAGCAGTTCTTC. This sequence encodes CATNSPGQGLNEQFF.

This clone came up a few times. CDR3 protein: CASRRGGDGAEAFF. The DNA of the CDR3 is TGTGCCAGCAGGCGGGGGGGGGATGGGGCTGAAGCTTTCTTT. The genes are TRBV6-1 and TRBJ1-1, with D maybe TRBD1 (5 bases). Germline loops: CDR1 MNHNS, CDR2 SASEGT. The CDR3 sequence is 14 residues long. Trimming removed 6 bases at V and 6 bases at J, with 17 bases between.

V and J are TRBV6-1 and TRBJ2-5; 7 bases align to TRBD2. Germline CDR1 reads MNHNS; CDR2 reads SASEGT. This CDR3 has 13 amino acids. With V trimmed by 6 bases and J by 3 bases, 4 bases remained unmatched. CDR3 nucleotides: TGTGCCAGCAGGTTTGCGGGAGAAGAGACCCAGTACTTC. Its translation: CASRFAGEETQYF.

This clone showed up just a few times. The chain employs TRBV6-5 and TRBJ2-1; D is unclear. CDR3 size: 16 residues. Looked up from germline, CDR1 is MNHEY and CDR2 is SVGAGI. Trimming cost V 1 base and J 0 bases, with 10 bases left between them. The CDR3 nucleotides are TGTGCCAGCAGTTACTTTCTAGAGACCTCCTACAATGAGCAGTTCTTC. It is translated as CASSYFLETSYNEQFF.

Of note for this clone: No conserved phenylalanine or tryptophan ends this CDR3, so it is likely a read error. The rearrangement joins TRBV27 to TRBJ2-3; D gene uncertain. The germline V gene encodes CDR1 MNHEY and CDR2 SMNVEV (reference sequence). This CDR3 spans 13 amino acids. CDR3 DNA sequence: TGTGCCAGCAGTTTACGGCACACATATACGCAGTATTTG. Translated, it gives CASSLRHTYTQYL.

In this sample, this clone turned up once. The chain uses TRBV20-1 and TRBJ2-3, with TRBD2 matching 12 bases. The trim removed 4 bases at V and 5 bases at J, leaving 16 bases unmatched. The CDR3 covers 18 residues. CDR1 is DFQATT and CDR2 is SNEGSKA in the germline V gene (reference sequence). The CDR3 loop is CSATRLAGGLLGRDTQYF. In DNA form, the CDR3 reads TGCAGTGCTACGAGGCTAGCGGGAGGGCTTCTAGGAAGAGATACGCAGTATTTT.

The chain couples TRBV30 to TRBJ2-2, with TRBD1 matching 8 bases. This CDR3 contains 14 residues. V was clipped by 1 base and J by 7 bases; unmatched bases: 5. Germline V gene sequence: CDR1 GTSNPN, CDR2 SVGIG (reference sequence). CDR3 sequence reads: CAWSGWTGRGELFF. The DNA for the CDR3 is TGTGCCTGGAGTGGATGGACAGGGCGCGGGGAGCTGTTTTTT. The entire variable domain, with the rest obtained from reference TRBV30 and TRBJ2-2, is as follows: SQTIHQWPATLVQPVGSPLSLECTVEGTSNPNLYWYRQAAGRGLQLLFYSVGIGQISSEVPQNLSASRPQDRQFILSSKKLLLSDSGFYLCAWSGWTGRGELFFGEGSRLTVL.

This chain connects TRBV19 to TRBJ1-1, with 7 bases lining up with TRBD1. Germline loops: CDR1 LNHDA, CDR2 SQIVND (reference sequence). This CDR3 spans 17 amino acids. The V and J ends lost 4 bases and 3 bases, in that order; junction bases with no gene match: 14. Here the CDR3 DNA reads TGTGCCAGTAGTACTTATTCCTCCATCAGGGGGTACACTGAAGCTTTCTTT. It encodes CASSTYSSIRGYTEAFF.

The table lists this clone with a few counts. The V call is TRBV28, the J call TRBJ2-7; TRBD2 agrees at 7 bases. In germline, CDR1 is MDHEN, CDR2 SYDVKM. Trimming took 0 bases from V and 1 from J; bases not matched to a gene: 9. This CDR3 has 17 residues. The DNA of the CDR3 is TGTGCCAGCAGTTTATGGGCGGGCGGGACTAATTCCTACGAGCAGTACTTC. It specifies CASSLWAGGTNSYEQYF.

V is TRBV6-1 and J is TRBJ2-5, with TRBD1 identical over 12 bases. The CDR3 spans 15 residues. Germline CDR1 reads MNHNS; CDR2 reads SASEGT. V was clipped by 3 bases and J by 4 bases; unmatched bases: 3. The CDR3 nucleotides are TGTGCCAGCAGTGACCGGGACAGGGGGCGAGAGACCCAGTACTTC. It encodes CASSDRDRGRETQYF.

This clone was detected a few times. The V and J genes are TRBV28 and TRBJ1-2, with D perhaps matching TRBD1 (5 bases). CDR3 length: 12 residues. Germline CDR1 is MDHEN and CDR2 is SYDVKM. V was cut by 6 bases and J by 4 bases, with 9 bases left in between. CDR3 protein: CASRDSAYGYTF. CDR3 DNA: TGTGCCAGCAGAGACAGCGCCTATGGCTACACCTTC.